This passage covers 18 T cell receptor beta chains from one sample sequenced in a study of T cells expressing NK-cell markers. Following a re-call of the 5' RACE reads, TCRdb has one entry per CDR3 protein and lacks DNA. The sample has about 120,000 distinct CDR3 sequences. The sequencing sample was made of blood T cells: a sorted CD56 or NKG2C T cell subset, CD4+ or CD8+ T cells, or bulk PBMC T cells (not recorded which). The receptor source for this set is a woman between 18 and 70 years old in good health.

The V gene is TRBV7-6, the J gene TRBJ2-1; TCRdb's D call, TRBD1, is unchecked because there is no DNA. CDR1 is SGHVS, CDR2 FNYEAQ, per germline. The CDR3 is 12 residues long. The CDR3 spells CATGTGSNEQFF. Based on the CDR3 plus reference TRBV7-6 and TRBJ2-1, the full variable domain is GAGVSQSPRYKVTKRGQDVALRCDPISGHVSLYWYRQALGQGPEFLTYFNYEAQQDKSGLPNDRFSAERPEGSISTLTIQRTEQRDSAMYRCATGTGSNEQFFGPGTRLTVL.

This chain uses TRBV4-3 with TRBJ1-2. The length of the CDR3 is 15 residues. Per the germline V gene, CDR1 is LGHNA and CDR2 is YSLEER. The CDR3 sequence is CASSQDPLNNYGYTF.

The CDR3: CASSLRSRLELGETQYF. V gene TRBV4-3 combines with J gene TRBJ2-5; TCRdb's D call of TRBD2 is untestable without DNA. This CDR3 spans 17 amino acids. The germline CDR1 and CDR2 sequences are LGHNA and YSLEER.

The rearrangement uses TRBV9 and TRBJ2-1; the D gene TCRdb calls, TRBD2, cannot be checked with no DNA. The germline CDR1 and CDR2 sequences are SGDLS and YYNGEE. The length of the CDR3 is 14 residues. The CDR3: CASSPMSSYNEQFF.

CDR3 in amino acids: CASSSPDRDQETQYF. The gene calls are TRBV7-9 and TRBJ2-5; TCRdb lists TRBD1, though no DNA is available to test this call. The CDR3 sequence is 15 residues long. Germline V gives CDR1 SEHNR, CDR2 FQNEAQ (reference sequence). Filled out from reference TRBV7-9 and TRBJ2-5, the complete variable domain reads DTGVSQNPRHKITKRGQNVTFRCDPISEHNRLYWYRQTLGQGPEFLTYFQNEAQLEKSRLLSDRFSAERPKGSFSTLEIQRTEQGDSAMYLCASSSPDRDQETQYFGPGTRLLVL.

The chain uses TRBV7-8 and TRBJ2-3; absent DNA, TCRdb's TRBD1 call cannot be checked. The CDR3 has 15 amino acids. CDR1 is SGHVS, CDR2 FQNEAQ, per germline. CDR3: CVSGIMDSLTDTQYF.

The J gene is TRBJ1-1, the V gene TRBV6-1. The CDR3 length is 13 residues. Per germline, CDR1 MNHNS and CDR2 SASEGT. CDR3 sequence reads: CASSANEGTEAFF.

The chain carries TRBV12-3 or TRBV12-4 and TRBJ2-1; the D gene TCRdb calls, TRBD1, cannot be checked with no DNA. The CDR3 sequence is 14 residues long. CDR3 sequence reads: CASSPDRGRDEQFF.

The chain recombines TRBV20-1 with TRBJ2-7; without DNA, the TCRdb call of TRBD2 cannot be checked. Germline V gene data show CDR1 as DFQATT and CDR2 as SNEGSKA (reference sequence). This CDR3 is built from 15 residues. This CDR3 reads CSARVSGRSSYEQYF.

The chain couples TRBV12-3 or TRBV12-4 to TRBJ2-1. The CDR3 contains 15 residues. CDR3 in amino acids: CASRLAGGSYNEQFF.

The chain is built from TRBV7-6 and TRBJ1-4. The CDR3 contains 16 residues. CDR1 SGHVS and CDR2 FNYEAQ come from the germline V gene. This chain's CDR3 is CASSLAGDRTNEKLFF.

CDR3: CASSLRRDILYGYTF. The V and J genes are TRBV5-5 and TRBJ1-2; TCRdb's D call of TRBD1 is untestable without DNA. This CDR3 region has 15 residues. Germline CDR1 reads SGHKS; CDR2 reads YYEKEE (reference sequence).

The chain combines TRBV15 with TRBJ2-3; TCRdb indicates TRBD1, and absent DNA this call remains unverified. The length of the CDR3 is 16 residues. CDR1 is LNHNV and CDR2 is YYDKDF in the germline V gene (reference sequence). CDR3 sequence reads: CATSSHRRGFADTQYF. The full variable domain, completed using reference TRBV15 and TRBJ2-3, is DAMVIQNPRYQVTQFGKPVTLSCSQTLNHNVMYWYQQKSSQAPKLLFHYYDKDFNNEADTPDNFQSRRPNTSFCFLDIRSPGLGDTAMYLCATSSHRRGFADTQYFGPGTRLTVL.

The chain uses TRBV15 and TRBJ2-1; TCRdb's D gene call, TRBD2, goes unchecked for lack of DNA. The CDR3 is 15 residues long. Germline loops: CDR1 LNHNV, CDR2 YYDKDF (reference sequence). CDR3 in amino acids: CATSRVRGGGYEQFF. The whole variable domain, remainder taken from reference TRBV15 and TRBJ2-1, is DAMVIQNPRYQVTQFGKPVTLSCSQTLNHNVMYWYQQKSSQAPKLLFHYYDKDFNNEADTPDNFQSRRPNTSFCFLDIRSPGLGDTAMYLCATSRVRGGGYEQFFGPGTRLTVL.

The chain links TRBV27 to TRBJ2-2; there is no DNA to check the TCRdb D call of TRBD2. CDR1 and CDR2 from the germline V gene are MNHEY and SMNVEV (reference sequence). The CDR3 contains 15 residues. CDR3: CASSSGLDWTGELFF.

The chain recombines TRBV24-1 with TRBJ1-1; TCRdb names TRBD1, which stays unverified in the absence of DNA. Germline values: CDR1 KGHDR, CDR2 SFDVKD. The CDR3 spans 18 residues. Here the CDR3 reads CATSDLGANREMNTEAFF.

The genes are TRBV28 and TRBJ2-7; without DNA, the TCRdb call of TRBD2 cannot be checked. The germline CDR1 and CDR2 sequences are MDHEN and SYDVKM. This CDR3 is built from 16 residues. The CDR3 loop is CASSQLTGLDRGEQYF.

The rearrangement uses TRBV6-1 and TRBJ1-3; the D call of TRBD1 rests on TCRdb alone, since no DNA is present to check it. The CDR3 length is 14 residues. The germline CDR1 and CDR2 sequences are MNHNS and SASEGT. The CDR3 protein is CAIETGLSGNTIYF.